This T cell receptor (beta chain) derives from a study of cytomegalovirus exposure and HLA in healthy donors. Study-wide results and limits: In a later analysis, DRB1 alleles had the most associated TCRs; HLA-C alleles the fewest. Among the most significant clusters, several appeared linked to common viral pathogens in a later analysis.

The CDR3 contains 12 residues. Looked up from germline, CDR1 is MNHGY and CDR2 is SVAAGI. Trimming removed 6 bases from V and 9 bases from J, with 9 bases in between. Note on this clone: No antigen is known for it.

The PCR was carried out with 60 Vbeta primers and 13 Jbeta primers. Clones were sequenced by immunoSEQ multiplex PCR, and TCRdb holds only the in-frame ones, with some missing. The sample has 81,000 or so clones; just under 75% are singletons. Sequenced material: PBMCs. The chain has TRBV6-9 and TRBJ1-6; D possibly corresponds to TRBD1 (6 bases). This TCR derives from a man aged 55 to 69 in good health and CMV-seronegative. The CDR3 DNA follows: TGTGCCAGCAGACAGGGATTTTCACCCCTCCACTTT. Amino acids: CASRQGFSPLHF.